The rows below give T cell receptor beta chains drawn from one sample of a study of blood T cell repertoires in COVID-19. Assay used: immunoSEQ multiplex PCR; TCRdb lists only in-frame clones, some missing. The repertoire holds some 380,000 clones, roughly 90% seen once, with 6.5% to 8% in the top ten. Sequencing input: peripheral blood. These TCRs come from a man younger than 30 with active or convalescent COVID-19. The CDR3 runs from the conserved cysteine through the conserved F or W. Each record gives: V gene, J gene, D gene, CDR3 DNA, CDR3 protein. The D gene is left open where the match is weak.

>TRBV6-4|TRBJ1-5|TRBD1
TGTGCCAGCACCGGGGCGCAGGGGGGCGATCAGCCCCAGCATTTT
CASTGAQGGDQPQHF
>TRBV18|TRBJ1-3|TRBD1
TGTGCCAGCTCCCCCGACAGGGCGACTGGAAACACCATATATTTT
CASSPDRATGNTIYF
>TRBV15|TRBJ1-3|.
TGTGCCTCGAGGGGGAGCTCTGGAAACACCATATATTTT
CASRGSSGNTIYF
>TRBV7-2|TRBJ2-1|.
TGTGCCAGCAGCATAGACTCAAATGAGCAGTTCTTC
CASSIDSNEQFF
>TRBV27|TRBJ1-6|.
TGTGCCAGCAGTTTATGGGGGGGTTCGGTACCCCTCCACTTT
CASSLWGGSVPLHF
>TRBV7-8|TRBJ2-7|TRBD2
TGTGCCAGCCAGCAAACAGTCGGGGGGACCTACGAGCAGTACTTC
CASQQTVGGTYEQYF
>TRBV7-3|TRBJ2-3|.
TGTGCCAGCAGCTTGGGCTACACCACAGATACGCAGTATTTT
CASSLGYTTDTQYF
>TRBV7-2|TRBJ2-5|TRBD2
TGTGCCAGCAGCGTAGATGCCCACCGCGGGGGGCAAGAGACCCAGTACTTC
CASSVDAHRGGQETQYF
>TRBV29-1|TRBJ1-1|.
TGCAGCGGGACAGACGGATACACTGAAGCTTTCTTT
CSGTDGYTEAFF
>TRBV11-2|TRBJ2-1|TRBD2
TGTGCCAGCAGCTTAGCCTTAATAGCGGGAGGGGATGAGCAGTTCTTC
CASSLALIAGGDEQFF